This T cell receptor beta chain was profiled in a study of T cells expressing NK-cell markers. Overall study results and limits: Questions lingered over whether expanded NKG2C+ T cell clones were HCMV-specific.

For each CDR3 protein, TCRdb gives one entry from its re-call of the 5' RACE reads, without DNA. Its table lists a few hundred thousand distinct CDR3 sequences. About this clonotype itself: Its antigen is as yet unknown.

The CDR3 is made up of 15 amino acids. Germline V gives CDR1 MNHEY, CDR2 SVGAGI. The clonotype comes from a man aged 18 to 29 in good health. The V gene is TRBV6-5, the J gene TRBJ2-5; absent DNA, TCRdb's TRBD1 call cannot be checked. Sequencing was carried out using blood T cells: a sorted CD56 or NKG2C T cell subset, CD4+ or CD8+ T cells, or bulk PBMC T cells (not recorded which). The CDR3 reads CASSYLGGEQETQYF.